These 14 T cell receptor beta chains came from one sample sequenced in a study of blood T cell repertoires in COVID-19. Using immunoSEQ multiplex PCR, the repertoire was profiled, and TCRdb retains in-frame clones only, with some absent. The sample comprises 40,000 or so clones, around four fifths of which are singletons, and about 4.9% rests with the top ten. Sequencing was done on a sample of peripheral blood. These receptors all come from a man in his forties or fifties with active COVID-19.

The V gene is TRBV5-4, the J gene TRBJ1-6; the match to TRBD1 covers 7 bases. V shed 5 bases, J shed 7 bases, and the junction held 3 bases outside the gene matches. Germline V lookup: CDR1 SGHNT, CDR2 YYREEE (reference sequence). The CDR3 has 13 residues. In nucleotides, the CDR3 is TGTGCCAGCAGTTCAGGGGGGAATTCACCCCTCCACTTT. Translating it yields CASSSGGNSPLHF.

This clone was counted a single time. The V gene is TRBV7-2, the J gene TRBJ2-7; 9 positions agree with TRBD1. This CDR3 region has 16 residues. The J segment lost 2 bases and the V segment lost 4 bases, leaving 9 bases of the junction unmatched. Germline CDR1 and CDR2: SGHTA and FQGNSA. The CDR3 spells CASSSFDRGDPYEQYF. The DNA of the CDR3 is TGTGCCAGCAGCTCTTTCGACAGGGGGGACCCCTACGAGCAGTACTTC. Together with reference TRBV7-2 and TRBJ2-7, the CDR3 gives the full variable domain: GAGVSQSPSNKVTEKGKDVELRCDPISGHTALYWYRQSLGQGLEFLIYFQGNSAPDKSGLPSDRFSAERTGGSVSTLTIQRTQQEDSAVYLCASSSFDRGDPYEQYFGPGTRLTVT.

The chain uses TRBV10-3 and TRBJ2-1, with TRBD2 identical over 13 bases. CDR1 and CDR2 from the germline V gene are ENHRY and SYGVKD. V gave up 3 bases and J gave up 8 bases; unmatched junction bases: 4. The length of the CDR3 is 15 residues. This chain's CDR3 is CAISETSGGGYEQFF. Written as DNA, the CDR3 is TGTGCCATCAGTGAAACTAGCGGGGGGGGCTATGAGCAGTTCTTC.

This chain links TRBV6-2 or TRBV6-3 with TRBJ2-7; no definite D call. The CDR3 spans 12 residues. Trimming pared 2 bases from V and 1 base from J, leaving 3 bases between. CDR1 and CDR2 from the germline V gene are MNHEY and SVGEGT. As DNA, the CDR3 is TGTGCCAGCAGTTACCGGTCCTACGAGCAGTACTTC. Encoded protein: CASSYRSYEQYF.

V and J are TRBV19 and TRBJ2-7; D perhaps matches TRBD1 (7 bases). Trimming cost V 6 bases and J 0 bases, with 18 bases left between them. In germline, CDR1 is LNHDA, CDR2 SQIVND (reference sequence). The CDR3 spans 16 residues. This CDR3 is CASSHAGQSLSYEQYF. CDR3 DNA sequence: TGTGCCAGTAGCCATGCGGGACAGTCCCTCTCCTACGAGCAGTACTTC.

The chain carries TRBV9 and TRBJ2-1; 9 nucleotides agree with TRBD2. This CDR3 is built from 18 residues. Germline trimming cut 0 bases from V and 8 bases from J; bases unmatched to any gene: 15. The germline CDR1 and CDR2 sequences are SGDLS and YYNGEE. The CDR3: CASSVDPSKAGGLDEQFF. The CDR3 DNA follows: TGTGCCAGCAGCGTAGATCCCTCGAAAGCGGGGGGACTCGATGAGCAGTTCTTC.

This clone was counted once. The chain joins TRBV5-1 to TRBJ2-7, with D possibly matching TRBD2 (6 bases). Germline V gene data show CDR1 as SGHRS and CDR2 as YFSETQ. V gave up 0 bases and J gave up 7 bases, with 8 bases separating them. The CDR3 length is 12 residues. The CDR3: CASSLVGGEQYF. CDR3 sequence (DNA): TGCGCCAGCAGCTTGGTGGGGGGAGAGCAGTACTTC. Drawing the rest from reference TRBV5-1 and TRBJ2-7, the complete variable domain is KAGVTQTPRYLIKTRGQQVTLSCSPISGHRSVSWYQQTPGQGLQFLFEYFSETQRNKGNFPGRFSGRQFSNSRSEMNVSTLELGDSALYLCASSLVGGEQYFGPGTRLTVT.

The genes are TRBV24-1 and TRBJ2-1; 9 bases map to TRBD1. The germline CDR1 and CDR2 sequences are KGHDR and SFDVKD. The CDR3 totals 13 residues. J gave up 9 bases and V 11 bases, and 10 bases lay outside the gene matches. CDR3 DNA: TGTGCCATTCAAGACAGGGGGTGGGGTGAGCAGTTCTTC. Its protein product is CAIQDRGWGEQFF.

This chain links TRBV10-1 with TRBJ2-3, with D possibly TRBD1 on 6 matching bases. V dropped 3 bases and J dropped 5 bases, with 12 bases sitting between them. The CDR3 runs to 14 residues. Germline CDR1 WNHNN, CDR2 SYGVQD (reference sequence). CDR3 nucleotides: TGCGCCAGCAGTGATTCCCAGGGGAAAGATACGCAGTATTTT. Encoded protein: CASSDSQGKDTQYF.

The gene calls are TRBV10-3 and TRBJ2-2; perhaps TRBD1 as D (6 bases). The CDR3 runs to 14 residues. Germline V gene data show CDR1 as ENHRY and CDR2 as SYGVKD. V was pared by 6 bases and J by 6 bases, with 14 bases between. As DNA, the CDR3 is TGTGCCATCAGGTCAGGGGCCAGCTCCGGGGAGCTGTTTTTT. Translation gives CAIRSGASSGELFF.

The chain uses TRBV15 and TRBJ1-2, with 7 positions matching TRBD1. J was trimmed by 4 bases and V by 5 bases; bases with no gene match: 7. Germline V lookup: CDR1 LNHNV, CDR2 YYDKDF (reference sequence). The CDR3 totals 14 residues. The CDR3 DNA sequence: TGTGCCACCAGCCGGCCAGGGGGAAGCTATGGCTACACCTTC. Amino acid sequence: CATSRPGGSYGYTF.

V usage is TRBV3-1 (or the pseudogene TRBV3-2) and J usage is TRBJ1-2, with 8 bases fitting TRBD1. The CDR3 spans 15 residues. Germline CDR1 and CDR2: LGHDT and YNNKEL (reference sequence). V was clipped by 4 bases and J by 4 bases; unmatched bases: 8. For the CDR3, the DNA is TGTGCCAGCAGCCTAGGAACAGGGGGAGGCTATGGCTACACCTTC. Translating gives CASSLGTGGGYGYTF.

The chain combines TRBV5-1 with TRBJ2-7; tentative D call: TRBD1 (6 bases). The CDR3 covers 16 residues. Trimming took 2 bases from V and 7 from J, leaving 22 bases between them. Germline CDR1 is SGHRS and CDR2 is YFSETQ. CDR3 bases: TGCGCCAGCAGCTTAACCCCGACAGGCCCTATGGGGGAGCAGTACTTC. Translated, it gives CASSLTPTGPMGEQYF.

This clone is medium-sized. This chain joins TRBV9 and TRBJ2-4; 7 positions match TRBD1. The germline CDR1 and CDR2 sequences are SGDLS and YYNGEE. With 0 bases clipped from V and 0 bases from J, the junction kept 3 bases outside the gene matches. CDR3 length equals 16 residues. CDR3 sequence reads: CASSVGTGVAKNIQYF. In DNA form, the CDR3 reads TGTGCCAGCAGCGTAGGAACAGGGGTAGCCAAAAACATTCAGTACTTC.